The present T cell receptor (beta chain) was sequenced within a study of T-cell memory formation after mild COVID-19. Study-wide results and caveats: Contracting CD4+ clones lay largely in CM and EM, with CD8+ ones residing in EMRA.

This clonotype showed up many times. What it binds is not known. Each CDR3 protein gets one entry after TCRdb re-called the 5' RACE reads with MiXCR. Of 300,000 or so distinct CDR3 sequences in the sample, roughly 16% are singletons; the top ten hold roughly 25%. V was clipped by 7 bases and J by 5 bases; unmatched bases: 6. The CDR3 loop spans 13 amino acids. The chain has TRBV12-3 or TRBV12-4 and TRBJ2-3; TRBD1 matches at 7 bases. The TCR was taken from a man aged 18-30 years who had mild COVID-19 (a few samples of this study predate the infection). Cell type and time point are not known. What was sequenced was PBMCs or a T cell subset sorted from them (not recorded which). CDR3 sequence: CASTGTALDTQYF. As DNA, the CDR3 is TGTGCCAGCACCGGGACAGCGTTAGATACGCAGTATTTT.